This T cell receptor (beta chain) comes out of a study of blood T cell repertoires in COVID-19. The table came from immunoSEQ multiplex PCR; TCRdb's copy has only in-frame clones and leaves some out. The repertoire consists of about 180,000 clones, with over 70% occurring once and the leading ten covering approximately 15%. The CDR3 is made up of 18 amino acids. Germline assignment: CDR1 MGHDK and CDR2 SYGVNS. The V segment lost 2 bases and the J segment 7 bases; nucleotides outside the gene matches: 17. The chain links TRBV25-1 to TRBJ2-1; 7 bases line up with TRBD2. The receptor was isolated from a man in his sixties who had been exposed to COVID-19. Sequenced: PBMCs or T cells enriched from blood (not recorded which). CDR3 sequence (DNA): TGTGCCAGCAGTGAAGTCGGCCCCGGGGTAGCGGGTCGTAATGAGCAGTTCTTC. Its translation is CASSEVGPGVAGRNEQFF.